This paragraph covers one TCR beta chain sequence. The table lists this clonotype with a few counts. Its antigen specificity is not known. The sample holds no much larger clone one base away, and base qualities are not on file. The CDR3, from cysteine to phenylalanine, totals 12 residues. Here the CDR3 DNA is all that survives: 36 bases in frame from base 1. Cut back by 3 bases and 9 bases, the V and J ends lie 9 bases apart. The germline V gene (reference sequence) sets CDR1 to DFQATT and CDR2 to SNEGSKA. These data belong to a study of blood T cells in healthy people across ages (dated by TCRdb to the mid-2010s). About the full investigation: In model experiments, roughly one uniquely barcoded TCR beta cDNA molecule per two T cells was captured by template switching. The study measured age-related changes in TCR beta repertoire diversity using deep sequencing normalized with unique cDNA molecular identifiers. To avoid experimental bias, donors of different ages were spread randomly across the sequencing lanes. Donors were grouped into four age groups: young (average roughly 15 years), middle-aged (about 40), aged (around 60) and long-lived (roughly 80). For two donors (one aged 18 to 30 and one aged 80 or older), the study analyzed two additional independent replicas of 1 million unique cDNA reads from the same blood draw. The study at large found these results: Bulk unsorted PBMC profiling prevented conclusive comparison of naive and antigen-experienced compartments. Compared with the aged group, more naive CD4+ T cells, fewer expanded clones and increased TCR diversity were shown by the long-lived group, suggesting age selection. As age increased, observed TCR beta diversity per million T cells dropped in a roughly linear way, and a significant reduction was already evident by age around 41. Because donor CMV infection status was unknown, age-related changes in expanded clonotypes were potentially confounded. Estimates of total diversity based on one million sequenced T cells were considered lower bounds and underestimates. A strong correlation was found between observed TCR beta diversity and the percentage of naive T cells measured by flow cytometry.

Preparation of the library involved 5' RACE. Sequencer: Illumina HiSeq 2500. A second PCR of roughly 6 to 11 cycles was run with a J-beta primer mix and a sample-barcoded 5' primer. Each TCR beta cDNA molecule received a unique molecular identifier from a template-switch 5' adaptor carrying 12 random nucleotides. At least 2.5 million CDR3-containing paired-end reads were obtained from each sample. All of the RNA was converted into first-strand cDNA using the Mint cDNA synthesis kit, with a TRBC-specific oligonucleotide serving as the primer. Following uracil-DNA glycosylase treatment, a first 18-cycle PCR with universal primers M1SS and BC2_uni_R was performed on all cDNA. Under the source paper's analysis protocol: For normalization, 1 million high-quality reads were randomly selected from each sample, with every read carrying a distinct molecular identifier. Instead of being binned into consensus sequences, reads with shared molecular identifiers were discarded. MiTCR, set to a Q25 quality threshold and the strictest error-elimination algorithm, was used for CDR3 identification, clonotype clustering and error correction. A nonparametric unseen species model with Euler transformation was used to estimate lower-bound total TCR beta diversity. TCRdb's own reprocessing of the public reads used fastp at Q25 and MiXCR and kept productive beta chains. Rows merge per CDR3 protein into single entries with the most common DNA and genes. In this record, the V and J calls reflect TCRdb's handling and not the investigators' own analysis. Counted in this sample were over 1.5 million distinct CDR3 sequences; roughly 49% of them appeared once. More than 2% of the sample lies in the top ten.

The roughly 42 donors, aged about 6 to 100 years, were systemically healthy Caucasian individuals from Russia. Each donor gave ten milliliters of peripheral blood, drawn into EDTA-treated Vacutainer tubes. PBMCs were isolated by Ficoll-Paque density-gradient centrifugation, with at least 7 million obtained per sample. Total RNA was extracted from PBMCs with Trizol reagent, with at least 6 micrograms obtained per sample. For every donor, an aliquot of PBMCs went through flow cytometry to measure the percentages of naive CD45RAhigh/CD27high T cells. This receptor was identified in a woman aged 40 to 50 in good health. The source material was blood. The chain links TRBV20-1 with TRBJ1-6, with TRBD1 as a weak D call on 6 bases. The CDR3 reads as follows: CSARDSISPLHF. The DNA sequence is as follows: TGCAGTGCTAGGGACAGCATTTCACCCCTCCACTTT.